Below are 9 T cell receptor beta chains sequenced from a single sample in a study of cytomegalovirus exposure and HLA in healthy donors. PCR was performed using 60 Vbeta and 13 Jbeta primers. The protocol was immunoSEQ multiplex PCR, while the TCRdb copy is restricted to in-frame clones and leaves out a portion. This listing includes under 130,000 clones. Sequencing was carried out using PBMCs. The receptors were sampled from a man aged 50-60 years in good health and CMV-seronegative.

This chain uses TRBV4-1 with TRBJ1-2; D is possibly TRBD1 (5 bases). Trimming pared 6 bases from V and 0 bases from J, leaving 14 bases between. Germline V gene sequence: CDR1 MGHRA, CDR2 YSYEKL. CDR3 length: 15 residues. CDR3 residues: CASSLVRTTNYGYTF. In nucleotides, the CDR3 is TGCGCCAGCAGTCTAGTTAGGACAACTAACTATGGCTACACCTTC.

CDR3 sequence reads: CASSFSGYQETQYF. The CDR3 DNA follows: TGCGCCAGCAGCTTTTCAGGGTACCAAGAGACCCAGTACTTC. This chain links TRBV5-1 with TRBJ2-5; D is perhaps TRBD1 (5 bases). Trimming pared 2 bases from V and 0 bases from J, leaving 8 bases between. CDR3 length equals 14 residues. CDR1 and CDR2 (germline): SGHRS, YFSETQ.

CDR3 sequence: CASSQGRTANTEAFF. CDR3 DNA sequence: TGCGCCAGCAGCCAAGGGAGGACAGCGAACACTGAAGCTTTCTTT. This rearrangement joins TRBV4-1 to TRBJ1-1, with a possible D match to TRBD1 (6 bases). The CDR3 contains 15 residues. Germline values: CDR1 MGHRA, CDR2 YSYEKL. Between the trimmed V and J ends, which lost 1 base and 1 base, there was a span of 10 bases.

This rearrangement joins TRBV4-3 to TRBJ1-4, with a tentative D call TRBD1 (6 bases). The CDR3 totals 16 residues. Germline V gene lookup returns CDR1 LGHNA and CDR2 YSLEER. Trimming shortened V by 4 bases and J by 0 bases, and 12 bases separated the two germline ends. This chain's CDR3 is CASSRLTGPTNEKLFF. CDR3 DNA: TGCGCCAGCAGCCGATTGACAGGCCCAACTAATGAAAAACTGTTTTTT.

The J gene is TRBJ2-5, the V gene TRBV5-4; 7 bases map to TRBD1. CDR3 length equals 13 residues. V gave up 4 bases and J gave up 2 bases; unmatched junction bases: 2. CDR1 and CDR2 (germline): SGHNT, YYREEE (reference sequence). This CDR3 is CASSNRGQETQYF. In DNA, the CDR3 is TGTGCCAGCAGCAACAGGGGTCAAGAGACCCAGTACTTC.

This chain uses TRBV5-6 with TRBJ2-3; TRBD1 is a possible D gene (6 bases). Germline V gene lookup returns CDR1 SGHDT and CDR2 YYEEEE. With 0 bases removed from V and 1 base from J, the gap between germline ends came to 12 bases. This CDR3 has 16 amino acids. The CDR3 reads CASSLEYGGGTDTQYF. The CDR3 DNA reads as TGTGCCAGCAGCTTGGAGTATGGGGGCGGCACAGATACGCAGTATTTT.

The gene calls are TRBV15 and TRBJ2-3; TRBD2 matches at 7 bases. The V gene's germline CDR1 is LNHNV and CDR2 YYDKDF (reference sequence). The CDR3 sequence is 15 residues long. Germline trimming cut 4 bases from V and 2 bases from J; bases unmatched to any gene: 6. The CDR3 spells CATSISRGVTDTQYF. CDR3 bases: TGTGCCACCAGCATTTCACGGGGGGTCACAGATACGCAGTATTTT.

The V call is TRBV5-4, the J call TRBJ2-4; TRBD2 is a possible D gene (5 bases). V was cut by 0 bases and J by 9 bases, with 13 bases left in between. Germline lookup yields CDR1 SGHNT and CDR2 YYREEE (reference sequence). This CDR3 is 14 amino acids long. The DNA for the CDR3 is TGTGCCAGCAGCTTGGTCCCAACTAGTGGCATTCAGTACTTC. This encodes CASSLVPTSGIQYF.

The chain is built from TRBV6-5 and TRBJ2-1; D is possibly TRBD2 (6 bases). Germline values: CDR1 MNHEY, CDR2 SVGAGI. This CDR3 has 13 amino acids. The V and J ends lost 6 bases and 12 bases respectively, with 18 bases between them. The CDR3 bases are TGTGCCAGCAGGGCGGGACCCAGATCGGTGCAGTTCTTC. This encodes CASRAGPRSVQFF.